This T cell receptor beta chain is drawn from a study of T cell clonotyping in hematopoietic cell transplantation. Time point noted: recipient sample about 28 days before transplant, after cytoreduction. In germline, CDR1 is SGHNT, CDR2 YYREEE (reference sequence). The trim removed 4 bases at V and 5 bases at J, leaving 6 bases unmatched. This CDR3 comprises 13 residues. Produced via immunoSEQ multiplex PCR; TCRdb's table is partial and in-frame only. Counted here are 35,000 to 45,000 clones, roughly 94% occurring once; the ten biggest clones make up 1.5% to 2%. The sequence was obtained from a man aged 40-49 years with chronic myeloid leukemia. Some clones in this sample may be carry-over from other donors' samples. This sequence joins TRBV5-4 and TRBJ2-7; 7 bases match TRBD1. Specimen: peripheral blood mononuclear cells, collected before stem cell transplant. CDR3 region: CASSSTQGNEQYF. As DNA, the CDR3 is TGTGCCAGCAGCAGTACACAGGGGAACGAGCAGTACTTC.